One and the same sample provided the 14 T cell receptor beta chains below, sequenced in a study of cytomegalovirus exposure and HLA in healthy donors. This PCR relied on a set of 60 Vbeta primers and 13 Jbeta primers. The method was immunoSEQ multiplex PCR; TCRdb's version includes in-frame clones alone and lacks a portion of them. The table records about 190,000 clones, roughly 84% of them present only once. Material: PBMCs. The receptors originated from a woman between 50 and 59 years old in good health and CMV-seropositive.

The chain has TRBV5-6 and TRBJ2-1, with 8 positions matching TRBD2. Germline V lookup: CDR1 SGHDT, CDR2 YYEEEE. This CDR3 contains 17 residues. V was pared by 3 bases and J by 7 bases, with 15 bases of the junction left unmatched. The CDR3 nucleotides are TGTGCCAGCAGCTCCCCCCAGCGACTCGGACTAGCAAATGAGCAGTTCTTC. Amino acids: CASSSPQRLGLANEQFF.

This chain links TRBV5-1 with TRBJ1-1; D might be TRBD1 (6 bases). Germline V lookup: CDR1 SGHRS, CDR2 YFSETQ. With 9 bases removed from V and 0 bases from J, the gap between germline ends came to 12 bases. The length of the CDR3 is 13 residues. The CDR3 DNA follows: TGCGCCACCCGGACAGAAATGAACACTGAAGCTTTCTTT. Amino acids: CATRTEMNTEAFF.

The chain joins TRBV19 to TRBJ1-3, with D uncertain. V was pared by 7 bases and J by 2 bases, with 12 bases between. There are 14 residues in the CDR3. In germline, CDR1 is LNHDA, CDR2 SQIVND (reference sequence). The CDR3: CASTAAATGNTIYF. The CDR3 DNA is TGTGCCAGTACCGCGGCAGCTACTGGAAACACCATATATTTT.

The chain carries TRBV18 and TRBJ2-5; D is perhaps TRBD1 (6 bases). Germline loops: CDR1 KGHSH, CDR2 LQKENI. V was trimmed by 6 bases and J by 3 bases, leaving 17 bases between them. CDR3 length: 15 residues. The CDR3 sequence is CASSPLMAGEETQYF. As DNA, the CDR3 is TGTGCCAGCTCCCCCCTGATGGCAGGGGAAGAGACCCAGTACTTC.

The chain combines TRBV18 with TRBJ2-7; TRBD1 is a possible D gene (7 bases). CDR1 and CDR2 from the germline V gene are KGHSH and LQKENI. V shed 6 bases and J shed 6 bases, with 15 bases lying between them. This CDR3 is 13 amino acids long. DNA of the CDR3: TGTGCCAGCTCCAAGGACAGGCGGGGCGAGCAGTACTTC. It codes for CASSKDRRGEQYF.

The V gene is TRBV6-1, the J gene TRBJ2-7; 8 bases are shared with TRBD1. CDR1 and CDR2 (germline): MNHNS, SASEGT. This CDR3 has 14 residues. V shed 7 bases and J 2 bases; nucleotides not matched to a gene: 7. The CDR3 DNA reads TGTGCCAGCACCGACAGGGGTCGAACCTACGAGCAGTACTTC. As protein: CASTDRGRTYEQYF.

The chain couples TRBV2 to TRBJ1-6; weak D call: TRBD1 (5 bases). The V end lost 6 bases, the J end lost 6 bases, and 12 bases lay between the germline ends. The CDR3 covers 14 residues. The germline V gene has CDR1 SNHLY and CDR2 FYNNEI. CDR3: CASRPRDLNSPLHF. The CDR3 DNA is TGTGCCAGCAGGCCCAGGGATCTTAATTCACCCCTCCACTTT. Filled out from reference TRBV2 and TRBJ1-6, the complete variable domain reads EPEVTQTPSHQVTQMGQEVILRCVPISNHLYFYWYRQILGQKVEFLVSFYNNEISEKSEIFDDQFSVERPDGSNFTLKIRSTKLEDSAMYFCASRPRDLNSPLHFGNGTRLTVT.

The V call is TRBV30, the J call TRBJ1-1, with no clear D. Germline V gene sequence: CDR1 GTSNPN, CDR2 SVGIG (reference sequence). The CDR3 length is 15 residues. V dropped 3 bases and J dropped 1 base, with 15 bases sitting between them. CDR3 bases: TGTGCCTGGAGCCAAACCCTAGCACCGAACACTGAAGCTTTCTTT. Its translation is CAWSQTLAPNTEAFF.

The genes are TRBV18 and TRBJ1-2; TRBD1 might be the D (6 bases). The germline V and J ends were trimmed by 3 bases and 2 bases, with 10 bases remaining between them. This CDR3 has 14 residues. In germline, CDR1 is KGHSH, CDR2 LQKENI. The CDR3 sequence: CASSPGDTNYGYTF. Here the CDR3 DNA reads TGTGCCAGCTCACCTGGGGACACCAACTATGGCTACACCTTC.

This chain connects TRBV27 to TRBJ2-7; TRBD2 agrees at 8 bases. Germline loops: CDR1 MNHEY, CDR2 SMNVEV (reference sequence). The CDR3 has 15 residues. J gave up 4 bases and V 4 bases, and 9 bases lay outside the gene matches. The DNA of the CDR3 is TGTGCCAGCAGTTCGGGGGGGGCCCTCCAGTACGAGCAGTACTTC. Protein sequence: CASSSGGALQYEQYF.

The V call is TRBV2, the J call TRBJ1-5, with 9 bases lining up with TRBD1. Germline-derived CDR1 and CDR2 are SNHLY and FYNNEI. The CDR3 has 14 residues. J gave up 5 bases and V 4 bases, and 3 bases lay outside the gene matches. This chain's CDR3 is CASSGTGGHQPQHF. The CDR3 DNA is TGTGCCAGCAGTGGAACAGGGGGCCATCAGCCCCAGCATTTT.

Concerning this clone: This sample includes further DNA sequences coding for the same CDR3. J is TRBJ1-5 and V is TRBV27, with D unresolved. Germline CDR1 is MNHEY and CDR2 is SMNVEV (reference sequence). V lost 1 base, J lost 0 bases, and 22 bases lay in between. The CDR3 has 20 amino acids. The CDR3 DNA follows: TGTGCCAGCAGTTTATATCCTGTGATCCTAAGTCAGGATAGCAATCAGCCCCAGCATTTT. It yields the protein CASSLYPVILSQDSNQPQHF.

The CDR3 region is CASSSAGGYYEQYF. CDR3 DNA sequence: TGCGCCAGCAGTTCGGCAGGGGGCTACTACGAGCAGTACTTC. This chain links TRBV5-1 with TRBJ2-7, with 8 nucleotides matching TRBD1. The germline V gene encodes CDR1 SGHRS and CDR2 YFSETQ. The CDR3 consists of 14 residues. After removal of 5 bases from V and 3 bases from J, the junction contained 7 bases not matched to a gene.

This clone was found a few times. The chain is built from TRBV5-1 and TRBJ2-3, with TRBD1 as a possible D gene (5 bases). V was shortened by 4 bases and J by 2 bases, with 23 bases between the two germline ends. Germline V gene data show CDR1 as SGHRS and CDR2 as YFSETQ. The length of the CDR3 is 18 residues. This CDR3 is CASSQQTVRTMNTDTQYF. For the CDR3, the DNA is TGCGCCAGCAGCCAGCAGACAGTTAGAACGATGAACACAGATACGCAGTATTTT.